The 7 T cell receptor beta chains in this list originate from one sample, sequenced in a study of shared clonotypes between healthy human individuals. The table came from immunoSEQ multiplex PCR; TCRdb's copy has only in-frame clones and leaves some out. In the table there are some 2,100,000 clones, 95% of which are singletons. Sequencing was performed on naive CD4+ T cells sorted from blood. Noted subset: CD45RA+ positively selected. Receptor source: a man between 18 and 29 years old in good health.

The chain is built from TRBV28 and TRBJ2-3; D uncertain. V lost 5 bases and J lost 3, with 9 bases in between. This CDR3 is built from 13 residues. Germline assignment: CDR1 MDHEN and CDR2 SYDVKM. The CDR3 coding sequence is TGTGCCAGCAGTAACGCCGGGACAGATACGCAGTATTTT. Translation gives CASSNAGTDTQYF.

The chain carries TRBV30 and TRBJ1-6; unclear D gene. The length of the CDR3 is 12 residues. Germline assignment: CDR1 GTSNPN and CDR2 SVGIG (reference sequence). The V and J ends lost 3 bases and 10 bases respectively, with 10 bases between them. The CDR3 coding sequence is TGTGCCTGGAGCAGTTCTGGGTCACCCCTCCACTTT. Residues: CAWSSSGSPLHF.

The chain employs TRBV5-4 and TRBJ2-7; 8 nucleotides match TRBD2. The germline gives CDR1 SGHNT, CDR2 YYREEE (reference sequence). The CDR3 has 16 residues. The ends lost 2 bases at V and 6 bases at J; junction bases unmatched: 13. The CDR3 here is CASSLAGALSGREQYF. In nucleotides, the CDR3 is TGTGCCAGCAGCTTAGCGGGAGCCCTTTCGGGCCGCGAGCAGTACTTC. Full variable domain (rest looked up from reference TRBV5-4 and TRBJ2-7): ETGVTQSPTHLIKTRGQQVTLRCSSQSGHNTVSWYQQALGQGPQFIFQYYREEENGRGNFPPRFSGLQFPNYSSELNVNALELDDSALYLCASSLAGALSGREQYFGPGTRLTVT.

The J gene is TRBJ2-5, the V gene TRBV9; 9 bases are a match to TRBD2. This CDR3 is built from 16 residues. V gave up 4 bases and J gave up 5 bases; unmatched junction bases: 12. Germline assignment: CDR1 SGDLS and CDR2 YYNGEE. CDR3 DNA: TGTGCCAGCAGCCCTCGGATTAGCGGGGGATGGGAGACCCAGTACTTC. It codes for CASSPRISGGWETQYF.

As DNA, the CDR3 is TGTGCCAGCAGCTTAGTCATGTACCAAGAGACCCAGTACTTC. It specifies CASSLVMYQETQYF. The chain carries TRBV7-2 and TRBJ2-5; D is uncertain. The CDR3 spans 14 residues. Germline V gene sequence: CDR1 SGHTA, CDR2 FQGNSA. Trimming cost V 1 base and J 0 bases, with 6 bases left between them. Full variable domain (missing parts from reference TRBV7-2 and TRBJ2-5): GAGVSQSPSNKVTEKGKDVELRCDPISGHTALYWYRQSLGQGLEFLIYFQGNSAPDKSGLPSDRFSAERTGGSVSTLTIQRTQQEDSAVYLCASSLVMYQETQYFGPGTRLLVL.

V and J are TRBV5-1 and TRBJ2-5; D is uncertain. Germline V gene sequence: CDR1 SGHRS, CDR2 YFSETQ. This CDR3 contains 13 residues. The germline V and J ends were trimmed by 2 bases and 2 bases, with 7 bases remaining between them. DNA for the CDR3: TGCGCCAGCAGCTTAAACCAACAAGAGACCCAGTACTTC. Amino acid sequence: CASSLNQQETQYF.

The rearrangement joins TRBV27 to TRBJ1-3, with D possibly TRBD1 on 6 matching bases. V shed 2 bases and J shed 0 bases, with 11 bases lying between them. CDR3 length: 16 amino acids. Per the germline V gene, CDR1 is MNHEY and CDR2 is SMNVEV (reference sequence). The CDR3 sequence: CASSLGRGGSGNTIYF. The DNA for the CDR3 is TGTGCCAGCAGTTTAGGCAGGGGCGGCTCTGGAAACACCATATATTTT.